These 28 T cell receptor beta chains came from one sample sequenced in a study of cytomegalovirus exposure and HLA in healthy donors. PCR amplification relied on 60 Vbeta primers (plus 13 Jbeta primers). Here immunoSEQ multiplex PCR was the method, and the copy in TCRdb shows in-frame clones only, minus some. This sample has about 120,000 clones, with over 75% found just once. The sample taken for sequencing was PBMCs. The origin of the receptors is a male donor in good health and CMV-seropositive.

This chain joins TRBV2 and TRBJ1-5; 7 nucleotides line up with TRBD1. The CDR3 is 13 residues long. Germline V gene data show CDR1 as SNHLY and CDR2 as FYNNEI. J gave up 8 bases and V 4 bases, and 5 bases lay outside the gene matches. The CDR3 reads CASSATGYEPQHF. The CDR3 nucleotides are TGTGCCAGCAGTGCGACAGGGTATGAGCCCCAGCATTTT. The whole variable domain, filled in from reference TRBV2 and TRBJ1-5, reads EPEVTQTPSHQVTQMGQEVILRCVPISNHLYFYWYRQILGQKVEFLVSFYNNEISEKSEIFDDQFSVERPDGSNFTLKIRSTKLEDSAMYFCASSATGYEPQHFGDGTRLSIL.

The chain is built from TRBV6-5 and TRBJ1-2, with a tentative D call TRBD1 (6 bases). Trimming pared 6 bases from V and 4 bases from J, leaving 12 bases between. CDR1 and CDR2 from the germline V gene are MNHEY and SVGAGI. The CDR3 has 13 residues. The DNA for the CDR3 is TGTGCCAGCAGCTCAGGGGCCGGCTATGGCTACACCTTC. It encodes CASSSGAGYGYTF.

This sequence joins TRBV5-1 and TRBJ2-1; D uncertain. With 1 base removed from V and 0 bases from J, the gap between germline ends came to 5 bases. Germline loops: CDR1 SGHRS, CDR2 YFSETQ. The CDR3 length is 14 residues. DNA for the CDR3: TGCGCCAGCAGCTTGACGAGCTCCTACAATGAGCAGTTCTTC. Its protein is CASSLTSSYNEQFF.

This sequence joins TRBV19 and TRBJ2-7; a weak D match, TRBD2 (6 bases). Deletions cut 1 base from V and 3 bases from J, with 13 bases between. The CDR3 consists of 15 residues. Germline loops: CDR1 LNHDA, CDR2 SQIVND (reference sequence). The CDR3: CASSIGPSAGYEQYF. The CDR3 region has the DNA TGTGCCAGTAGTATAGGTCCGTCAGCGGGCTACGAGCAGTACTTC.

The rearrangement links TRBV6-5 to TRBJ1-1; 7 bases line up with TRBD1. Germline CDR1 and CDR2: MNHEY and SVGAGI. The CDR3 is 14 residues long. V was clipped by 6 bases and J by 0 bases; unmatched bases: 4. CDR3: CASRDRAMNTEAFF. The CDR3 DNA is TGTGCCAGCAGAGACAGGGCCATGAACACTGAAGCTTTCTTT.

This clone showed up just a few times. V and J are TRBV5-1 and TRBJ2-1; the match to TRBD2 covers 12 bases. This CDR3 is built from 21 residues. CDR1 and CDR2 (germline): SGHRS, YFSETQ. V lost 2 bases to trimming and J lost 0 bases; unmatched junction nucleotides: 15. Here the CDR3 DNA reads TGCGCCAGCAGCTTTCCGACCTTACTAGCGGGAGGACAACCCTCCTACAATGAGCAGTTCTTC. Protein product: CASSFPTLLAGGQPSYNEQFF.

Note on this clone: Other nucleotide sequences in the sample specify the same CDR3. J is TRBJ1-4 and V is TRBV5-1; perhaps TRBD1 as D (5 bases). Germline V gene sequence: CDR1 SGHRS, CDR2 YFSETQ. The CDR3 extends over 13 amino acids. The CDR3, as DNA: TGCGCTTCAGGGATTGCAACTAATGAAAAACTGTTTTTT. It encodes CASGIATNEKLFF.

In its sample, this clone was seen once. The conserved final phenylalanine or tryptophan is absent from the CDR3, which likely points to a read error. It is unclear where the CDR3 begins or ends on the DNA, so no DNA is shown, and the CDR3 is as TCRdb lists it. Here the CDR3 reads CALYEAPAGILL. The rearrangement links TRBV6-4 to TRBJ2-3; the D call of TRBD2 is as the table states it, not checked on the DNA. Germline V gene data show CDR1 as MRHNA and CDR2 as SNTAGT. The CDR3 spans 12 residues, counting both ends.

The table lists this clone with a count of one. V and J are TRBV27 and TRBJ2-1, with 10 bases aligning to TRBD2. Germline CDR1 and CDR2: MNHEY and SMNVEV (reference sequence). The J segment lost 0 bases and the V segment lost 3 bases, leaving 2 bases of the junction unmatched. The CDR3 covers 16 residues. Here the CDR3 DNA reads TGTGCCAGCAGTTTTGCTAGCGGGAGCTCCTACAATGAGCAGTTCTTC. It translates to CASSFASGSSYNEQFF.

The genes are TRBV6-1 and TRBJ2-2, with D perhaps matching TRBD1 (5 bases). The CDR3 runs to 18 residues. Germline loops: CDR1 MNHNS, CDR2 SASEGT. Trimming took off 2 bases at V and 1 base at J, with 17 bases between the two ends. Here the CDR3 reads CASSELVAGPLNTGELFF. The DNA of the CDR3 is TGTGCCAGCAGTGAACTCGTGGCAGGGCCCTTGAACACCGGGGAGCTGTTTTTT.

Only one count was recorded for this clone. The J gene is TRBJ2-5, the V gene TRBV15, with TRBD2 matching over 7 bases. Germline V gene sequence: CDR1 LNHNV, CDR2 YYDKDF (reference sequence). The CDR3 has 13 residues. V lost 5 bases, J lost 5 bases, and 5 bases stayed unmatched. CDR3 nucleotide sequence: TGTGCCACCAGCGGGCAGGGAGGGGAGACCCAGTACTTC. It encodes CATSGQGGETQYF.

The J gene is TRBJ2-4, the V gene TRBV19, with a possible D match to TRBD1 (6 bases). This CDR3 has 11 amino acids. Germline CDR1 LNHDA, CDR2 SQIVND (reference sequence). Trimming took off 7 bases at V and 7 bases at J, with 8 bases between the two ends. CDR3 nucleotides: TGTGCCAGTACGAGGGGGAACATTCAGTACTTC. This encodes CASTRGNIQYF.

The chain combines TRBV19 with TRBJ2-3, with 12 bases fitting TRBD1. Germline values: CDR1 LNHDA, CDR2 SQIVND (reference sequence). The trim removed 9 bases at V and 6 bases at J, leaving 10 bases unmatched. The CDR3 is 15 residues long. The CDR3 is CASTLGQGAADTQYF. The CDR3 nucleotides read TGTGCCAGCACCCTGGGACAGGGGGCGGCCGATACGCAGTATTTT.

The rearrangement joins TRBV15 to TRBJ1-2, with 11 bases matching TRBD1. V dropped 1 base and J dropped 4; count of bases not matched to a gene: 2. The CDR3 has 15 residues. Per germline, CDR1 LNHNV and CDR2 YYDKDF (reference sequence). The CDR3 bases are TGTGCCACCAGCAGAGGAGGGACAGGGGGCTATGGCTACACCTTC. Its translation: CATSRGGTGGYGYTF. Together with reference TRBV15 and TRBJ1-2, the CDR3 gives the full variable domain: DAMVIQNPRYQVTQFGKPVTLSCSQTLNHNVMYWYQQKSSQAPKLLFHYYDKDFNNEADTPDNFQSRRPNTSFCFLDIRSPGLGDTAMYLCATSRGGTGGYGYTFGSGTRLTVV.

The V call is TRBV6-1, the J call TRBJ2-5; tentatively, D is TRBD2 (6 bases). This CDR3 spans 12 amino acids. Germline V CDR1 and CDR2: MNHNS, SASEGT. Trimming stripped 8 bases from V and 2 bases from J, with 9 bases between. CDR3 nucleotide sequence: TGTGCCAGCGGAGGGGCACAAGAGACCCAGTACTTC. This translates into CASGGAQETQYF.

For the CDR3, the DNA is TGTGCCAGCAGTGTTCCGGGACTAGCGGGAGATGAGCAGTTCTTC. This gives the protein CASSVPGLAGDEQFF. The chain employs TRBV6-6 and TRBJ2-1; 14 bases agree with TRBD2. This CDR3 has 15 amino acids. V was clipped by 5 bases and J by 8 bases; unmatched bases: 5. CDR1 is MNHNY, CDR2 SVGAGI, per germline (reference sequence).

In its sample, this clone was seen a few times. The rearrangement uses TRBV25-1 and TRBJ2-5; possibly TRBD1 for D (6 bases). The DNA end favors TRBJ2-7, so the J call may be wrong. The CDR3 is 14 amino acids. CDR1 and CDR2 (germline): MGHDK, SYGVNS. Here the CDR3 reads CASSASGTSYEQYF. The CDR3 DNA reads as TGTGCCAGCAGCGCCTCCGGGACATCCTACGAGCAGTACTTC.

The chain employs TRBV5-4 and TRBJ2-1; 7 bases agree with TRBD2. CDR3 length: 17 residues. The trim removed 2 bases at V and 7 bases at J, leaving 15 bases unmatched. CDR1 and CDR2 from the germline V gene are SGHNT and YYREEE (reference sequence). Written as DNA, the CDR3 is TGTGCCAGCAGCTTTGAGATTAAGCGGGACCCCTCTAATGAGCAGTTCTTC. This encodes CASSFEIKRDPSNEQFF.

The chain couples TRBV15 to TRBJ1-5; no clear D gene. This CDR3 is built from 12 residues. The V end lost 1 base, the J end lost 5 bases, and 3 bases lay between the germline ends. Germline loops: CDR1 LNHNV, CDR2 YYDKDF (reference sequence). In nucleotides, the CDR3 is TGTGCCACCAGCAGAGCAGATCAGCCCCAGCATTTT. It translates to CATSRADQPQHF.

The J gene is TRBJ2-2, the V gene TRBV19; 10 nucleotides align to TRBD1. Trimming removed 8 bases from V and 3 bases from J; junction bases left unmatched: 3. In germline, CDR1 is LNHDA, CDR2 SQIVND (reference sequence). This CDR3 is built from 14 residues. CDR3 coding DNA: TGTGCCAGTGAGACAGGGGGCCACACCGGGGAGCTGTTTTTT. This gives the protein CASETGGHTGELFF.

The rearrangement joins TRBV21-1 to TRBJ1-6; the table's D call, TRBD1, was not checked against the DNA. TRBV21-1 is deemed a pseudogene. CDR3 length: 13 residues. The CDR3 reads CASNPSLNSPLHF. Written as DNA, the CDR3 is TGTGCCAGCAATCCCAGTCTTAATTCACCCCTCCACTTT.

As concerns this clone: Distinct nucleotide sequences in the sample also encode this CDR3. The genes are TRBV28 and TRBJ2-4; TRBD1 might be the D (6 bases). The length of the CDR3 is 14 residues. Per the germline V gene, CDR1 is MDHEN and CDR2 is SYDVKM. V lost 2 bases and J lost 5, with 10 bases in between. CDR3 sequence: CASSLAGVENIQYF. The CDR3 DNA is TGTGCCAGCAGTTTAGCAGGGGTGGAAAACATTCAGTACTTC.

DNA of the CDR3: TGTGCCAGTAGACCGACGGGGGGCGAGGAAACTGAAGCTTTCTTT. It translates to CASRPTGGEETEAFF. The J gene is TRBJ1-1, the V gene TRBV19; possibly TRBD1 for D (6 bases). V lost 6 bases, J lost 5 bases, and 19 bases lay in between. This CDR3 comprises 15 residues. Germline V gives CDR1 LNHDA, CDR2 SQIVND (reference sequence).

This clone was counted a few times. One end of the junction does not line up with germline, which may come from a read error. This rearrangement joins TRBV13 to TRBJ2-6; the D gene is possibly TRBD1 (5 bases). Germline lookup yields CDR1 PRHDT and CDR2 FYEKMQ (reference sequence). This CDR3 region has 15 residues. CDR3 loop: CASSLRLIGANGLTF. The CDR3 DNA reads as TGTGCCAGCAGCTTAAGACTCATTGGGGCCAACGGCCTGACTTTC.

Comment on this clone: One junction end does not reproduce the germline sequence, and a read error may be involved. The CDR3 DNA follows: TGTTCCAGCACCTTGGACAGGGGAGGTTACGAGCAGTACTTC. It translates to CSSTLDRGGYEQYF. The chain recombines TRBV7-9 with TRBJ2-7, with TRBD1 matching 9 bases. The CDR3 covers 14 residues. Per the germline V gene, CDR1 is SEHNR and CDR2 is FQNEAQ (reference sequence).

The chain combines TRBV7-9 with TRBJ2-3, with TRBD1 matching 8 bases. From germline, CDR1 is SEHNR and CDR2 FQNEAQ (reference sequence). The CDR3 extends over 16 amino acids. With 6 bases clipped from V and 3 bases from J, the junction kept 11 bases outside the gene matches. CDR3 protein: CASSPQGARVTDTQYF. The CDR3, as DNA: TGTGCCAGCAGTCCCCAGGGGGCGCGAGTGACAGATACGCAGTATTTT.

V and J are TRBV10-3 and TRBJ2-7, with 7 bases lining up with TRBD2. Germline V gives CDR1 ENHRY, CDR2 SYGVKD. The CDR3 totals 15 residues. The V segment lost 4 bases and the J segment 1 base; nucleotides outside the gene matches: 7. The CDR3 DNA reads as TGTGCCATCAGTGCAGGACTAGATATTTCCTACGAGCAGTACTTC. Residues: CAISAGLDISYEQYF.

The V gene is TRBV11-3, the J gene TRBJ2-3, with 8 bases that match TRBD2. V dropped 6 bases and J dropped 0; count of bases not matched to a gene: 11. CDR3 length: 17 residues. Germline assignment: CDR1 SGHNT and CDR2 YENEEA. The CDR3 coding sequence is TGTGCCAGCAGTTCTGGGGTAGCGGGACGAAGCACAGATACGCAGTATTTT. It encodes CASSSGVAGRSTDTQYF.